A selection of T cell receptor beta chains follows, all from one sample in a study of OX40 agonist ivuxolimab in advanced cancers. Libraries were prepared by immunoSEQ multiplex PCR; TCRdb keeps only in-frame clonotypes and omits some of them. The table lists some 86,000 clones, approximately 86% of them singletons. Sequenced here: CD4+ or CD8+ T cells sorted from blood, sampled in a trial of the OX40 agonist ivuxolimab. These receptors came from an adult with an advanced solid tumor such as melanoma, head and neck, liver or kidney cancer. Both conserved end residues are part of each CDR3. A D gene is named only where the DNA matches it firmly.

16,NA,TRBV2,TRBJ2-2,CASSGRAEINTGELFF
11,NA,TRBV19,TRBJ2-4,CASSIGNIQYF
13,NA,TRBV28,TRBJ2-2,CASILRRTGELFF
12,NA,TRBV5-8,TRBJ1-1,CASSLWPAEAFF
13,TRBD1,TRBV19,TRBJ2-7,CASSIGTAYEQYF
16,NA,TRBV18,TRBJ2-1,CASSLFDRDTDNEQFF
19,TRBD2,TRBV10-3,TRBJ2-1,CAISEFSLSGRAPYNEQFF
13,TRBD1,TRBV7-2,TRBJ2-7,CASSLRRGRLEYF
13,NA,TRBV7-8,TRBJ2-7,CASSLAGRVREYF
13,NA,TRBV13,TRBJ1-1,CASSALGGAEAFF
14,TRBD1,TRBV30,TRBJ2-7,CAWSEGAIVYEQYF
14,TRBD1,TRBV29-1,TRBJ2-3,CSVPTGTVLSAQYF
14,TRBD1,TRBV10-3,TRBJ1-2,CAIRTDRDNYGYTF
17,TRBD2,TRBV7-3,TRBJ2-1,CASSLWPSGRLVNEQFF
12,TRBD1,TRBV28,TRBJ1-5,CASTTGGSPQHF
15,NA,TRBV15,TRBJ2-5,CATSRDPGLAETQYF
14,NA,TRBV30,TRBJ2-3,CAWSVGGVADTQYF
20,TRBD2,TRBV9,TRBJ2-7,CASSSSAGTSGHPSSYEQYF
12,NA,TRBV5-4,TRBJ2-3,CASSPNTDTQYF
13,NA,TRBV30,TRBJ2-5,CAWSDVYQETQYF
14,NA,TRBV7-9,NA,CASSGYSRTYEQYF
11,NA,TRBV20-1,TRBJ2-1,CSFPSNNEQFF
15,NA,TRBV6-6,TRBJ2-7,CASSYSGAGSYEQYF
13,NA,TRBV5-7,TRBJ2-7,CASREVGPYEQYF
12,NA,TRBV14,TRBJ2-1,CASSFILNEQFF
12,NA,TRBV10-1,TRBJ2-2,CATHSPTGELFF
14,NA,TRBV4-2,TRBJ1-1,CASSHGDLNTEAFF
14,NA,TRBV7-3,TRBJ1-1,CASSFARIGTEAFF
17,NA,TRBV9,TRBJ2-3,CASSVAAGLGSTDTQYF
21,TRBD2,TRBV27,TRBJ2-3,CASSLSGRLAGGPRVVDTQYF
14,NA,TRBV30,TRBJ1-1,CAWSSWGLNTEAFF
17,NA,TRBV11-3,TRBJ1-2,CASSVSTGREGDYGYTF
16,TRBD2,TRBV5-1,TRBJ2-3,CASSLGAGGPTDTQYF
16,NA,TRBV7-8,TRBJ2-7,CASSSRTLRRVYEQYF
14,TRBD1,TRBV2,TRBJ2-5,CASSEGQGQETQYF
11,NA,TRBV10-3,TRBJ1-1,CAIRDSAEAFF
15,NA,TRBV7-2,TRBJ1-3,CASSLAVLSGNTIYF